The 6 T cell receptor beta chains listed next were all sequenced from one sample in a study of T cells in Graves' hyperthyroidism and ophthalmopathy. Amplification of TCR beta CDR3 regions used RNA as the template. Initially, a first-round RT-PCR of the TCR CDR3 employed the HTBI primer set. TCRdb fed the multiplex PCR reads into MiXCR, producing one record per CDR3 protein. The profile covers approximately 590,000 distinct CDR3 sequences, with roughly 14% appearing a single time and about 7% taken by the ten largest. The sample taken for sequencing was blood. Source of these receptors: a woman in her 30s with Graves' hyperthyroidism.

This clonotype was seen at least ten times. The rearrangement links TRBV27 to TRBJ2-3, with 7 bases that match TRBD2. V trimming: 6 bases; J trimming: 1 base; junction bases outside the gene matches: 7. From germline, CDR1 is MNHEY and CDR2 SMNVEV (reference sequence). This CDR3 has 15 residues. This chain's CDR3 is CASRLTSVRTDTQYF. The CDR3 DNA reads TGTGCCAGCAGACTCACTAGCGTTCGCACAGATACGCAGTATTTT.

This clonotype has at least ten counts. The V and J genes are TRBV12-3 or TRBV12-4 and TRBJ2-3, with 15 bases identical to TRBD2. The V gene end was trimmed by 4 bases and the J gene end by 4 bases; junction bases not matched to a gene: 0. The CDR3 has 15 residues. The CDR3 sequence: CASSWTSGRADTQYF. In nucleotides, the CDR3 is TGTGCCAGCAGTTGGACTAGCGGGAGGGCAGATACGCAGTATTTT.

Many counts were recorded for this clonotype. The rearrangement uses TRBV20-1 and TRBJ2-7; 13 bases map to TRBD2. Germline CDR1 is DFQATT and CDR2 is SNEGSKA (reference sequence). CDR3 length equals 16 residues. V lost 0 bases to trimming and J lost 3 bases; unmatched junction nucleotides: 5. For the CDR3, the DNA is TGCAGTGCTAGAGAACTGGGACTAGCGGGAAACTACGAGCAGTACTTC. Translating it yields CSARELGLAGNYEQYF.

V usage is TRBV6-7 and J usage is TRBJ2-3; D assignment may be TRBD1 or TRBD2 (6 bases each). TRBV6-7 is given ORF status, its function remaining uncertain. The length of the CDR3 is 20 residues. The ends were cut back, 0 bases at V and 2 bases at J, with 24 bases in the middle. The CDR3 region has the DNA TGTGCCAGCAGTTACTCGACCGGGGGCGCCACCGTAACTAACACAGATACGCAGTATTTT. As protein: CASSYSTGGATVTNTDTQYF.

This clonotype was detected only a few times. The chain uses TRBV7-9 and TRBJ1-2; 10 positions agree with TRBD1. Trimming took 6 bases from V and 7 from J; bases not matched to a gene: 5. Germline V gives CDR1 SEHNR, CDR2 FQNEAQ (reference sequence). The CDR3 sequence is 13 residues long. The CDR3 DNA follows: TGTGCCAGCAGTGGACAGGGGGAGGGTGGCTACACCTTC. Translating gives CASSGQGEGGYTF.

This clonotype was seen repeatedly, ten times or more. This chain connects TRBV7-2 to TRBJ1-3; D not resolved. V lost 6 bases, J lost 2 bases, and 11 bases lay in between. The CDR3 totals 14 residues. Germline loops: CDR1 SGHTA, CDR2 FQGNSA. The CDR3 region has the DNA TGTGCCAGCAGTCCCCATGCAGCTGGAAACACCATATATTTT. It encodes CASSPHAAGNTIYF.